This TCR beta chain derives from a study of OX40 agonist ivuxolimab in advanced cancers. Measured with immunoSEQ multiplex PCR; TCRdb has only the in-frame clones, and not every one. The profile shows 87,000 or so clones, approximately 90% of them singletons. Patients with a history of autoimmune disease or on systemic immunosuppression were excluded. Peripheral blood came from all dose cohorts at three timepoints. V gave up 0 bases and J gave up 4 bases, with 9 bases separating them. CDR1 and CDR2 (germline): LNHNV, YYDKDF (reference sequence). This CDR3 has 15 amino acids. Remarks on this clone: Its antigen is currently unknown.

Study-level results: At 0.1 to 3.0 mg/kg and by week 6, clonal expansion occurred in CD4+ and CD8+ blood T cells. On average, CD8+ T cells showed a greater number of expanded clones than CD4+.

This receptor was identified in an adult with an advanced solid tumor such as melanoma, head and neck, liver or kidney cancer. The sequencing here drew on CD4+ or CD8+ T cells sorted from blood, taken in a trial of the OX40 agonist ivuxolimab. The V and J genes are TRBV15 and TRBJ2-2; D unclear. The CDR3 reads CATSRDSSVTGELFF. DNA for the CDR3: TGTGCCACCAGCAGAGATTCGTCAGTCACCGGGGAGCTGTTTTTT.